This TCR beta chain was profiled in a study of blood T cell repertoires in COVID-19. Study context: Acute and convalescent COVID-19 specimens originated in the United States, Italy and Spain. In each case, the material was cDNA or gDNA derived from T cells, B-cell-depleted T cells, or PBMCs.

The germline gives CDR1 LNHDA, CDR2 SQIVND (reference sequence). J lost 2 bases, V lost 5 bases, and 7 bases had no gene match. This CDR3 has 16 amino acids. Authors' methods: Amplification from reference gene primers served as the basis for estimated nucleated cell counts. Here immunoSEQ multiplex PCR was the method, and the copy in TCRdb shows in-frame clones only, minus some. Clone size and the V and J calls come from that table; the DNA yielded D and trimming. This table has more than 150,000 clones, roughly 84% appearing once. The material sequenced was peripheral blood. V gene TRBV19 combines with J gene TRBJ1-4, with TRBD1 matching over 8 bases. This TCR was recovered from a man aged 18 to 35 with active or convalescent COVID-19. The CDR3 loop reads CASSPQQGETNEKLFF. Written as DNA, the CDR3 is TGTGCCAGTAGTCCTCAACAGGGGGAGACTAATGAAAAACTGTTTTTT. The full variable domain, completed using reference TRBV19 and TRBJ1-4, is DGGITQSPKYLFRKEGQNVTLSCEQNLNHDAMYWYRQDPGQGLRLIYYSQIVNDFQKGDIAEGYSVSREKKESFPLTVTSAQKNPTAFYLCASSPQQGETNEKLFFGSGTQLSVL.